Listed here is a single T cell receptor beta chain. What it binds is not known. Trimming at V came to 6 bases and at J to 6 bases, leaving 14 bases not matched to a gene. This CDR3 is 16 amino acids long. Germline V gives CDR1 SEHNR, CDR2 FQNEAQ (reference sequence). This sample was included in a study of graft-versus-host responses after intestinal transplantation. About the study: The transplants performed in recipients were multivisceral, liver-intestinal, or isolated intestinal. Anti-thymocyte globulin induction preceded approximately three years of tacrolimus and steroid maintenance in all recipients.

Overall study results and limits: GvH clonotypes were identified within recipient marrow, with a subset emerging first in ileum or blood.

Clones were read by immunoSEQ multiplex PCR, and TCRdb kept only the in-frame ones, dropping some. The repertoire holds over 85,000 clones, with roughly 95% as singletons. The clonotype originates from a human donor who received an intestinal transplant. The V call is TRBV7-9, the J call TRBJ2-5; 9 nucleotides match TRBD2. The sample consisted of unstimulated CD8+ T cells sorted from spleen or lymph node cells, taken before intestinal transplant. The CDR3 loop reads CASSDPGGLAGKTQYF. The CDR3 coding sequence is TGTGCCAGCAGTGACCCGGGGGGACTAGCAGGAAAGACCCAGTACTTC.